Listed here are 14 T cell receptor beta chains from one sample, sequenced in a study of blood T cell repertoires in COVID-19. Data came from immunoSEQ multiplex PCR; TCRdb stores just in-frame clones and leaves some out. The table has over 85,000 clones, 88% seen once. The sequenced sample consisted of peripheral blood. Receptor source: a woman aged 45-60 years with acute or convalescent COVID-19.

The chain employs TRBV6-5 and TRBJ1-5, with D unclear. From germline, CDR1 is MNHEY and CDR2 SVGAGI. The CDR3 loop spans 14 amino acids. V was shortened by 7 bases and J by 3 bases, with 13 bases between the two germline ends. CDR3 bases: TGTGCCAGCAATTTGGGCAAATTCAATCAGCCCCAGCATTTT. As protein: CASNLGKFNQPQHF.

This chain joins TRBV19 and TRBJ2-1; 8 bases are a match to TRBD2. This CDR3 comprises 15 residues. V gave up 5 bases and J gave up 8 bases; unmatched junction bases: 11. CDR1 is LNHDA and CDR2 is SQIVND in the germline V gene (reference sequence). CDR3 region: CASSSQSGSFDEQFF. The CDR3 region has the DNA TGTGCCAGTAGTTCCCAAAGCGGGAGCTTCGATGAGCAGTTCTTC.

This clone was found a few times. The rearrangement links TRBV4-2 to TRBJ2-7; 7 bases line up with TRBD1. The length of the CDR3 is 15 residues. Germline loops: CDR1 LGHNA, CDR2 YNFKEQ. After removal of 1 base from V and 3 bases from J, the junction contained 6 bases not matched to a gene. CDR3 amino acids: CASSQGQGELYEQYF. CDR3 nucleotide sequence: TGTGCCAGCAGCCAAGGACAGGGAGAACTCTACGAGCAGTACTTC.

The CDR3 sequence: CASSQGGQGVEKLFF. In DNA, the CDR3 is TGTGCCAGCAGCCAAGGCGGACAGGGGGTTGAAAAACTGTTTTTT. The chain joins TRBV3-1 (or the pseudogene TRBV3-2) to TRBJ1-4; 10 nucleotides line up with TRBD1. The CDR3 contains 15 residues. CDR1 and CDR2 (germline): LGHDT, YNNKEL (reference sequence). Germline trimming cut 1 base from V and 7 bases from J; bases unmatched to any gene: 3.

The chain recombines TRBV7-9 with TRBJ1-1; 7 bases are a match to TRBD1. Per germline, CDR1 SEHNR and CDR2 FQNEAQ (reference sequence). The CDR3 is 14 residues long. The ends lost 0 bases at V and 8 bases at J; junction bases unmatched: 6. CDR3 DNA: TGTGCCAGCAGCTTAGCCTTTAGGGGGCGGGAAGCTTTCTTT. Its protein is CASSLAFRGREAFF.

The genes are TRBV15 and TRBJ2-7; TRBD2 matches at 8 bases. Germline values: CDR1 LNHNV, CDR2 YYDKDF (reference sequence). The CDR3 length is 18 residues. V shed 2 bases and J 0 bases; nucleotides not matched to a gene: 12. The CDR3 loop is CATSRLGLMAGGSYEQYF. The CDR3 bases are TGTGCCACCAGCAGACTGGGGCTGATGGCGGGAGGCTCCTACGAGCAGTACTTC. Complete variable domain (other parts from reference TRBV15 and TRBJ2-7): DAMVIQNPRYQVTQFGKPVTLSCSQTLNHNVMYWYQQKSSQAPKLLFHYYDKDFNNEADTPDNFQSRRPNTSFCFLDIRSPGLGDTAMYLCATSRLGLMAGGSYEQYFGPGTRLTVT.

J is TRBJ2-1 and V is TRBV11-2, with 9 bases matching TRBD2. This CDR3 comprises 15 residues. Per germline, CDR1 SGHAT and CDR2 FQNNGV. J gave up 6 bases and V 7 bases, and 10 bases lay outside the gene matches. The CDR3 reads CASTRGREGFNEQFF. The CDR3 bases are TGTGCCAGCACCCGGGGGCGGGAGGGTTTCAATGAGCAGTTCTTC.

The table lists this clone with a few counts. This chain uses TRBV19 with TRBJ2-1, with D possibly TRBD2 on 6 matching bases. The V gene lost 4 bases and the J gene lost 6 bases, with 13 bases spanning the gap. The CDR3 spans 14 residues. Looked up from germline, CDR1 is LNHDA and CDR2 is SQIVND (reference sequence). The CDR3 nucleotides are TGTGCCAGTAGTAGGGGGGAGAGTTTCAATGAGCAGTTCTTC. Translation: CASSRGESFNEQFF.

The V and J genes are TRBV5-5 and TRBJ1-2, with 9 bases that match TRBD1. Germline CDR1 reads SGHKS; CDR2 reads YYEKEE (reference sequence). V was pared by 4 bases and J by 8 bases, with 6 bases of the junction left unmatched. There are 13 residues in the CDR3. The CDR3 bases are TGTGCCAGCAGCGCGGGACAGGGTAGCGGCTACACCTTC. It is translated as CASSAGQGSGYTF.

This chain links TRBV20-1 with TRBJ2-1; 8 nucleotides line up with TRBD2. Germline assignment: CDR1 DFQATT and CDR2 SNEGSKA (reference sequence). With 3 bases clipped from V and 7 bases from J, the junction kept 14 bases outside the gene matches. The CDR3 length is 16 residues. Here the CDR3 reads CSASRVAGLPPNEQFF. The CDR3 DNA is TGCAGTGCTAGTAGGGTAGCGGGGTTACCCCCGAATGAGCAGTTCTTC.

This chain joins TRBV21-1 and TRBJ1-6. TRBV21-1 counts as a pseudogene. The CDR3 runs to 15 residues. The CDR3 nucleotides are TGTGCCAGCAGCTTACCCCCGGGGAATAATTCACCCCTCCACTTT. Its translation: CASSLPPGNNSPLHF.

This chain connects TRBV5-1 to TRBJ2-3; D is unclear. The V end was cut by 1 base, the J end by 0 bases, with 6 bases between. CDR3 length: 14 amino acids. In germline, CDR1 is SGHRS, CDR2 YFSETQ. CDR3 in DNA: TGCGCCAGCAGCTTGTTCGGGAGCACAGATACGCAGTATTTT. It translates to CASSLFGSTDTQYF.

V usage is TRBV11-3 and J usage is TRBJ2-1; a possible D gene is TRBD2 (6 bases). Trimming took off 2 bases at V and 8 bases at J, with 13 bases between the two ends. Germline CDR1 reads SGHNT; CDR2 reads YENEEA. The CDR3 spans 14 residues. The CDR3 sequence: CASSLLGEEDEQFF. CDR3 coding DNA: TGTGCCAGCAGCTTACTGGGGGAGGAGGATGAGCAGTTCTTC. Together with reference TRBV11-3 and TRBJ2-1, the CDR3 gives the full variable domain: EAGVVQSPRYKIIEKKQPVAFWCNPISGHNTLYWYLQNLGQGPELLIRYENEEAVDDSQLPKDRFSAERLKGVDSTLKIQPAELGDSAVYLCASSLLGEEDEQFFGPGTRLTVL.

The chain links TRBV19 to TRBJ2-4, with 12 bases fitting TRBD2. V lost 5 bases to trimming and J lost 0 bases; unmatched junction nucleotides: 8. There are 18 residues in the CDR3. Germline assignment: CDR1 LNHDA and CDR2 SQIVND (reference sequence). The CDR3: CASSVPGLAGLAKNIQYF. The CDR3 nucleotides are TGTGCCAGTAGTGTTCCGGGACTAGCGGGCTTAGCCAAAAACATTCAGTACTTC.